This TCR beta chain was observed in a study of tumor-infiltrating lymphocytes in primary liver carcinoma. Study outcomes and limitations: The 250 largest clones made up significantly more of tumor than blood repertoires (p = 0.039). Reduced overlap was seen in tumor-adjacent and tumor-blood pairs versus tumor region pairs.

Notes on this clonotype: The antigen is not known. The CDR3 does not close with the conserved phenylalanine or tryptophan, likely indicating a read error.

The tissue used was unsorted bulk material of about 20-33 mg. RNA and DNA were co-extracted from it with the AllPrep DNA/RNA mini kit. Primary liver carcinoma in the patients was surgically resected. Separate regions, five per tumor, were sampled. cDNA specific to TCR beta was made from 450 to 500 ng of total RNA, with a constant-region primer employed for priming. Amplification in three nested multiplex PCR rounds with slightly modified ARM-PCR gave rise to TCR beta libraries. TCRdb passed the multiplex PCR reads through MiXCR, listing each CDR3 protein once. The sample shows approximately 73,000 distinct CDR3 sequences, over 70% of them seen only once. Sequenced input: liver tumor tissue from sampling region 4. The subset was: tumor region T4, right-lateral pole. The receptor was isolated from a woman aged 55-75 years with primary liver carcinoma and hepatitis B virus infection.

In DNA, the CDR3 is TGTGCCAGCAGCCGCGGGACCTGGGGCGTGCAGTACCTC. Protein sequence: CASSRGTWGVQYL. This chain joins TRBV7-9 and TRBJ2-7; tentative D call: TRBD2 (6 bases). Trimming took off 5 bases at V and 9 bases at J, with 17 bases between the two ends. The CDR3 spans 13 residues. Per germline, CDR1 SEHNR and CDR2 FQNEAQ (reference sequence).